The rows below give T cell receptor beta chains drawn from one sample of a study of CXCR3-negative and CXCR3-positive naive CD8 T cells. Reanalyzing the 5' RACE reads, TCRdb keeps one entry per CDR3 protein, without DNA. The specimen's table records tens of thousands of distinct CDR3 sequences. The sample comprised naive CXCR3- CD8+ T cells from blood. The receptors were sampled from a human donor in good health. Some clones in this sample may be carry-over from other donors' samples. Both conserved end residues are part of each CDR3. The size of a clone is reported for some rows only, either as once, few or many, or as a class for expanded clones.

TRBJ1-2 | . | TRBV5-1 | CASSSTGISYGYTF
TRBJ2-2 | . | TRBV6-4 | CASSDSQGDTGELFF
TRBJ1-1 | . | TRBV27 | CASSLGASTEAFF
TRBJ2-7 | . | TRBV10-3 | CAITPMDSGTHEQYF
TRBJ2-3 | . | TRBV28 | CASSFQLQTPTDTQYF
TRBJ2-1 | . | TRBV5-1 | CASSPDRYNEQFF
TRBJ2-6 | . | TRBV14 | CASSPRGSGANVLTF
TRBJ2-5 | . | TRBV27 | CASSPTTGPETQYF
TRBJ2-7 | . | TRBV14 | CASSQDRPRDEQYF
TRBJ1-2 | . | TRBV7-6 | CASSPLKNYGYTF
TRBJ2-2 | . | TRBV11-2 | CASSLEMGGELFF
TRBJ1-1 | . | TRBV24-1 | CATSDSQGNTEAFF
TRBJ1-5 | . | TRBV5-6 | CASSYGTLGGQPQHF
TRBJ2-3 | . | TRBV29-1 | CSVEGNHAVPTDTQYF
TRBJ1-1 | . | TRBV29-1 | CSVDLLWEGQGAEAFF
TRBJ2-2 | . | TRBV12-3/TRBV12-4 | CASTDSGLANTGELFF
TRBJ2-1 | . | TRBV4-1 | CASSQTPKRGGEDEQFF
TRBJ2-2 | . | TRBV6-5 | CASSYLAGGPNTGELFF
TRBJ2-3 | . | TRBV29-1 | CSVVLAGADTQYF
TRBJ2-7 | . | TRBV28 | CASGAGQGYEQYF
TRBJ2-5 | . | TRBV4-3 | CASSQDRLAETQYF
TRBJ2-7 | . | TRBV3-1 | CASSHGESYEQYF
TRBJ2-3 | . | TRBV11-3 | CASSLGLAGGTDTQYF
TRBJ2-5 | . | TRBV29-1 | CSVETSGGVRETQYF
TRBJ1-1 | . | TRBV20-1 | CSATLQGLNTEAFF
TRBJ2-3 | . | TRBV27 | CASRVGGGRRTDTQYF
TRBJ2-1 | . | TRBV6-5 | CASSFRTYNEQFF
TRBJ1-3 | medium-sized | TRBV29-1 | CSVEGDSGNTIYF
TRBJ2-2 | . | TRBV20-1 | CSATSGQGASSGELFF
TRBJ2-1 | . | TRBV20-1 | CSARETFGDGEQFF
TRBJ2-7 | . | TRBV29-1 | CSVEMDHDYEQYF
TRBJ1-3 | . | TRBV7-9 | CASSLAGSGNTIYF
TRBJ1-2 | . | TRBV6-2/TRBV6-3 | CASSRRTGQANYGYTF
TRBJ2-7 | . | TRBV7-9 | CASSLEGYTFYEQYF
TRBJ2-3 | . | TRBV10-2 | CASSPTSGRADTQYF
TRBJ2-3 | . | TRBV7-2 | CASSLTGLAGGPTDTQYF
TRBJ2-7 | . | TRBV4-1 | CASSQDPGVYEQYF
TRBJ1-1 | . | TRBV10-3 | CAISREPQGVLAEAFF
TRBJ2-7 | . | TRBV28 | CASSLGQGAGEQYF
TRBJ2-7 | . | TRBV7-9 | CASSLFGDDEQYF
TRBJ2-7 | . | TRBV4-3 | CASSQDREGKDVRDF
TRBJ1-1 | . | TRBV28 | CASSLRTGNTEAFF
TRBJ2-2 | . | TRBV30 | CAWSRQRRDTGELFF
TRBJ2-5 | . | TRBV10-3 | CAISDIQDQETQYF
TRBJ2-5 | . | TRBV4-2 | CASSQEAGRETQYF
TRBJ1-1 | . | TRBV20-1 | CSAPPGSSNTEAFF
TRBJ2-3 | . | TRBV12-3/TRBV12-4 | CASSIRDRDTQYF
TRBJ2-3 | . | TRBV10-3 | CAISGQGTDGDTQYF
TRBJ2-1 | . | TRBV19 | CASSPLSQLFKGYNEQFF
TRBJ2-4 | . | TRBV5-6 | CASSFDRGPGNIQYF
TRBJ2-3 | . | TRBV28 | CASSGLAPTDTQYF
TRBJ2-1 | . | TRBV9 | CASSLISWPKQFF
TRBJ1-2 | . | TRBV10-3 | CAITEGEGVVSGYTF